These 22 T cell receptor beta chains came from one sample sequenced in a study of PD-1 blockade in classical Hodgkin lymphoma. Sequenced by immunoSEQ multiplex PCR; TCRdb stores in-frame clones only, minus some. The sample holds some 45,000 clones, 88% seen once. Each patient's relapse followed autologous stem cell transplantation, and brentuximab vedotin exposure varied. The sequenced sample was peripheral blood mononuclear cells (PBMCs), obtained at baseline. The origin of the receptors is a human donor with classical Hodgkin lymphoma.

The V call is TRBV4-3, the J call TRBJ2-7; 11 bases are a match to TRBD2. With 1 base clipped from V and 5 bases from J, the junction kept 7 bases outside the gene matches. The CDR3 length is 16 residues. Germline V gene lookup returns CDR1 LGHNA and CDR2 YSLEER. The CDR3 nucleotides read TGCGCCAGCAGCCAAGGGGGGCTAGCGGGGGGCGACGAGCAGTACTTC. It codes for CASSQGGLAGGDEQYF.

There are a few counts of this clone. The chain recombines TRBV19 with TRBJ2-7, with 12 bases aligning to TRBD2. This CDR3 region has 14 residues. Losses at the gene ends were 9 bases for V and 0 bases for J; bases not matched to a gene: 3. Germline V CDR1 and CDR2: LNHDA, SQIVND (reference sequence). CDR3 nucleotides: TGTGCCAGCAGACTAGCGGGGGCCTCCTACGAGCAGTACTTC. Its protein product is CASRLAGASYEQYF.

V and J are TRBV19 and TRBJ1-1, with D perhaps TRBD1 (5 bases). The CDR3 runs 14 residues. V was shortened by 6 bases and J by 3 bases, with 14 bases between the two germline ends. Germline lookup yields CDR1 LNHDA and CDR2 SQIVND (reference sequence). For the CDR3, the DNA is TGTGCCAGTAGAGTCAGGGAAACGGACACTGAAGCTTTCTTT. It is translated as CASRVRETDTEAFF.

The chain joins TRBV10-3 to TRBJ1-2; D is unresolved. CDR1 is ENHRY and CDR2 is SYGVKD in the germline V gene. V shed 6 bases and J shed 4 bases, with 6 bases lying between them. The CDR3 has 11 residues. CDR3 DNA: TGTGCCATCAGGGGATTCTATGGCTACACCTTC. Translation: CAIRGFYGYTF.

This chain joins TRBV18 and TRBJ1-6, with D possibly TRBD1 on 5 matching bases. Trimming cost V 3 bases and J 8 bases, with 11 bases left between them. CDR1 KGHSH and CDR2 LQKENI come from the germline V gene. The CDR3 is 14 residues long. The CDR3 DNA is TGTGCCAGCTCACCGGGACGGGCACATTCACCCCTCCACTTT. Protein product: CASSPGRAHSPLHF.

The chain links TRBV6-5 to TRBJ2-6; D remains unclear. The CDR3 is 15 amino acids. The germline gives CDR1 MNHEY, CDR2 SVGAGI. V was shortened by 2 bases and J by 4 bases, with 9 bases between the two germline ends. CDR3 DNA sequence: TGTGCCAGCAGTTACACGTTCTCCGGGGCCAACGTCCTGACTTTC. Its translation is CASSYTFSGANVLTF.

The rearrangement links TRBV10-3 to TRBJ2-3; D is ambiguous. V lost 0 bases, J lost 8 bases, and 15 bases lay in between. Germline lookup yields CDR1 ENHRY and CDR2 SYGVKD. This CDR3 is 15 amino acids long. The CDR3 nucleotides read TGTGCCATCAGTGAGTCGACCGGGCTGTCACTTACGCAGTATTTT. Translation gives CAISESTGLSLTQYF.

The V gene is TRBV7-9, the J gene TRBJ2-7, with D uncertain. The V gene's germline CDR1 is SEHNR and CDR2 FQNEAQ (reference sequence). This CDR3 spans 14 amino acids. With 5 bases removed from V and 2 bases from J, the gap between germline ends came to 13 bases. CDR3 sequence reads: CASSPSGGTYEQYF. For the CDR3, the DNA is TGTGCCAGCAGCCCTAGTGGCGGAACCTACGAGCAGTACTTC.

The rearrangement uses TRBV5-1 and TRBJ1-1; a weak D match, TRBD1 (6 bases). The CDR3 loop spans 14 amino acids. V lost 1 base and J 1 base, leaving 8 bases between the germline ends. CDR1 and CDR2 from the germline V gene are SGHRS and YFSETQ. In nucleotides, the CDR3 is TGCGCCAGCAGCTTGTCAGGGGCGAACACTGAAGCTTTCTTT. This codes for CASSLSGANTEAFF.

The chain recombines TRBV9 with TRBJ2-3; D is ambiguous. CDR3 length: 14 amino acids. CDR1 and CDR2 from the germline V gene are SGDLS and YYNGEE. The V and J ends lost 3 bases and 4 bases respectively, with 12 bases between them. CDR3 DNA sequence: TGTGCCAGCAGCGCCGGTATGGGGTCAGATACGCAGTATTTT. It yields the protein CASSAGMGSDTQYF.

This clone was observed once. The V call is TRBV13, the J call TRBJ2-2; 8 bases fit TRBD2. The CDR3 has 16 amino acids. Germline V CDR1 and CDR2: PRHDT, FYEKMQ (reference sequence). J gave up 4 bases and V 1 base, and 5 bases lay outside the gene matches. CDR3 DNA: TGTGCCAGCAGCTTAGAAGGCGGGGGGATCACCGGGGAGCTGTTTTTT. Amino acids: CASSLEGGGITGELFF.

The chain employs TRBV7-6 and TRBJ2-5; 10 bases match TRBD2. V was pared by 7 bases and J by 4 bases, with 9 bases of the junction left unmatched. Germline CDR1 reads SGHVS; CDR2 reads FNYEAQ. This CDR3 region has 15 residues. CDR3 DNA: TGTGCCAGCACCAAAGCGGGGGGGGAAGGAGAGACCCAGTACTTC. It yields the protein CASTKAGGEGETQYF.

The J gene is TRBJ2-1, the V gene TRBV5-1; 9 bases match TRBD2. With V trimmed by 2 bases and J by 4 bases, 7 bases remained unmatched. Germline V gives CDR1 SGHRS, CDR2 YFSETQ. The CDR3 covers 16 residues. CDR3 sequence: CASSFLTSGPYNEQFF. In DNA form, the CDR3 reads TGCGCCAGCAGCTTCCTTACTAGCGGGCCTTACAATGAGCAGTTCTTC.

The chain links TRBV5-1 to TRBJ1-3, with D unresolved. V was cut by 5 bases and J by 2 bases, with 5 bases left in between. CDR3 length: 12 amino acids. Germline CDR1 is SGHRS and CDR2 is YFSETQ. CDR3 DNA sequence: TGCGCCAGCAGAGCCGCTGGAAACACCATATATTTT. Protein: CASRAAGNTIYF.

This clone has only one observation. V is TRBV25-1 and J is TRBJ2-3, with 7 nucleotides matching TRBD1. CDR1 and CDR2 from the germline V gene are MGHDK and SYGVNS. This CDR3 comprises 13 residues. V shed 8 bases, J shed 2 bases, and the junction held 4 bases outside the gene matches. The CDR3: CASGTEYTDTQYF. DNA of the CDR3: TGTGCCAGCGGGACAGAGTACACAGATACGCAGTATTTT.

This clone was recorded once. The chain is built from TRBV28 and TRBJ1-4; maybe TRBD1 (6 bases). V was shortened by 6 bases and J by 0 bases, with 14 bases between the two germline ends. The CDR3 sequence is 16 residues long. In germline, CDR1 is MDHEN, CDR2 SYDVKM. The CDR3 region is CASRLDSHPTNEKLFF. Written as DNA, the CDR3 is TGTGCCAGCAGGCTGGACAGCCACCCAACTAATGAAAAACTGTTTTTT.

The chain employs TRBV5-1 and TRBJ2-2; a weak D match, TRBD2 (7 bases). Trimming shortened V by 6 bases and J by 0 bases, and 24 bases separated the two germline ends. This CDR3 is built from 19 residues. The germline CDR1 and CDR2 sequences are SGHRS and YFSETQ. The CDR3: CASTPTRGAIVANTGELFF. CDR3 sequence (DNA): TGCGCCAGCACCCCAACCCGGGGGGCGATCGTAGCGAACACCGGGGAGCTGTTTTTT. The full variable domain, with the rest looked up from reference TRBV5-1 and TRBJ2-2, is KAGVTQTPRYLIKTRGQQVTLSCSPISGHRSVSWYQQTPGQGLQFLFEYFSETQRNKGNFPGRFSGRQFSNSRSEMNVSTLELGDSALYLCASTPTRGAIVANTGELFFGEGSRLTVL.

The chain employs TRBV6-5 and TRBJ2-7; D is unclear. The CDR3 totals 13 residues. In germline, CDR1 is MNHEY, CDR2 SVGAGI. Trimming shortened V by 0 bases and J by 3 bases, and 6 bases separated the two germline ends. The CDR3 nucleotides are TGTGCCAGCAGTTACTCGTGGGGCTACGAGCAGTACTTC. Protein: CASSYSWGYEQYF.

The gene calls are TRBV2 and TRBJ2-7, with a possible D match to TRBD1 (7 bases). Trimming took off 7 bases at V and 4 bases at J, with 20 bases between the two ends. The germline gives CDR1 SNHLY, CDR2 FYNNEI. The CDR3 is made up of 15 amino acids. CDR3 DNA: TGTGCCAGCACCAGGGGGGCGACAGACAGTTACGAGCAGTACTTC. Protein product: CASTRGATDSYEQYF.

This rearrangement joins TRBV9 to TRBJ1-1; D not certain. CDR3 size: 13 residues. V was clipped by 3 bases and J by 0 bases, with 6 bases between them. Germline CDR1 and CDR2: SGDLS and YYNGEE. DNA of the CDR3: TGTGCCAGCAGCGCTCTGATGAACACTGAAGCTTTCTTT. The encoded protein is CASSALMNTEAFF.

V gene TRBV28 combines with J gene TRBJ2-5, with a tentative D call TRBD1 (6 bases). Germline values: CDR1 MDHEN, CDR2 SYDVKM. The V end lost 1 base, the J end lost 5 bases, and 20 bases lay between the germline ends. This CDR3 contains 17 residues. The CDR3 protein is CASSLSGRGPVGETQYF. The CDR3 coding sequence is TGTGCCAGCAGTTTATCGGGCAGGGGCCCGGTAGGGGAGACCCAGTACTTC.

The chain employs TRBV11-2 and TRBJ2-2, with D hard to call. CDR3 length: 15 amino acids. Trimming took off 4 bases at V and 6 bases at J, with 15 bases between the two ends. CDR1 SGHAT and CDR2 FQNNGV come from the germline V gene. CDR3 sequence: CASSSKWIGPGELFF. CDR3 in DNA: TGTGCCAGCAGCTCCAAGTGGATTGGCCCCGGGGAGCTGTTTTTT.